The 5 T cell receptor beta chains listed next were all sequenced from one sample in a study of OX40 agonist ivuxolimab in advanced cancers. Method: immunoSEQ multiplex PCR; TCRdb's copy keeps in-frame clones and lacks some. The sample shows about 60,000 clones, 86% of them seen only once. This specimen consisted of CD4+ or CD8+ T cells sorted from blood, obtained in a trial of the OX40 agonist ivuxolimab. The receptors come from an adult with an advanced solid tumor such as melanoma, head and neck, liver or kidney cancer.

The DNA for the CDR3 is TGTGCCAGCAGCAAGGGACTAGCGGTTTCGAACACCGGGGAGCTGTTTTTT. Protein sequence: CASSKGLAVSNTGELFF. This sequence joins TRBV7-7 and TRBJ2-2, with 11 bases fitting TRBD2. The CDR3 is made up of 17 amino acids. CDR1 is SSHAT and CDR2 is FNYEAQ in the germline V gene (reference sequence). Trimming cost V 5 bases and J 0 bases; bases outside gene matches: 5.

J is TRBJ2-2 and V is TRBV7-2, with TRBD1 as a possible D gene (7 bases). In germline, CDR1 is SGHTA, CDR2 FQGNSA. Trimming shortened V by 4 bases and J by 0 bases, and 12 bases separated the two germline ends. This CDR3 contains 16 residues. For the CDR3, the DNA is TGTGCCAGCAGCTCAGGGGGACTGGCGAACACCGGGGAGCTGTTTTTT. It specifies CASSSGGLANTGELFF.

The CDR3 spells CASSQRARAYEQYF. The CDR3 nucleotides read TGCGCCAGCAGCCAACGTGCGAGGGCCTACGAGCAGTACTTC. The J gene is TRBJ2-7, the V gene TRBV4-1; D may be TRBD2 (5 bases). The length of the CDR3 is 14 residues. The V gene lost 2 bases and the J gene lost 2 bases, with 10 bases spanning the gap. Germline V CDR1 and CDR2: MGHRA, YSYEKL.

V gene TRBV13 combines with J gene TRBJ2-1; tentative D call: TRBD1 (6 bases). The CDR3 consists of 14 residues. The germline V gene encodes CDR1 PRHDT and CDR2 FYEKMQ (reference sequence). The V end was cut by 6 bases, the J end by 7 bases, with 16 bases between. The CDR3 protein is CASRLESGENEQFF. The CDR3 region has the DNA TGTGCCAGCAGACTCGAGTCAGGGGAGAATGAGCAGTTCTTC.

CDR3 bases: TGCAGCGTTGGTAGTAGCGGGAGCTCCTACAATGAGCAGTTCTTC. Its protein is CSVGSSGSSYNEQFF. This sequence joins TRBV29-1 and TRBJ2-1, with 9 bases fitting TRBD2. CDR1 and CDR2 from the germline V gene are SQVTM and ANQGSEA. The CDR3 is made up of 15 amino acids. V trimming: 4 bases; J trimming: 0 bases; junction bases outside the gene matches: 4.